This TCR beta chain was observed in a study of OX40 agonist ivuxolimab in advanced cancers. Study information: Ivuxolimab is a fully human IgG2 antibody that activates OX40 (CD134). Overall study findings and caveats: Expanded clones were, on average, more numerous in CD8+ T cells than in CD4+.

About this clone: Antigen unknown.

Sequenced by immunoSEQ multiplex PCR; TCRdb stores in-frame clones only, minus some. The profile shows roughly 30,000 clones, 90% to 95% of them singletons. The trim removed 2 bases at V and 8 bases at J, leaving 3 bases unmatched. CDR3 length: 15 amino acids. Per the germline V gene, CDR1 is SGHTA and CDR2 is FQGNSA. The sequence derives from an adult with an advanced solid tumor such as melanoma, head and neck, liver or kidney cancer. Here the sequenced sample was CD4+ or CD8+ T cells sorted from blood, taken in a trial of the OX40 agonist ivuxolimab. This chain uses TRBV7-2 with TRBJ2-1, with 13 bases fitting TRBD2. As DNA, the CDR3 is TGTGCCAGCAGCTTACCAGGACTAGCGGGAGATGAGCAGTTCTTC. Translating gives CASSLPGLAGDEQFF.